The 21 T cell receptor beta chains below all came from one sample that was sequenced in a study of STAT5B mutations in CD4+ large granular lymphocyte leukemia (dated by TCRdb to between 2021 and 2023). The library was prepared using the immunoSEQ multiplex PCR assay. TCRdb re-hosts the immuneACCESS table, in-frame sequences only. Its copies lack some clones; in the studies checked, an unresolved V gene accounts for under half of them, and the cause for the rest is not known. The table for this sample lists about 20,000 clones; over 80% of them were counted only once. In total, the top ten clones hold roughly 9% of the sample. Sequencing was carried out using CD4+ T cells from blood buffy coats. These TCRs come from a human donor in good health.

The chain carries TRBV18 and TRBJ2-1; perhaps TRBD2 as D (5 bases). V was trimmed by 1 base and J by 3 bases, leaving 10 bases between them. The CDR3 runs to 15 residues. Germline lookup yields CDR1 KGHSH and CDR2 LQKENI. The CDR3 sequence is CASSPRLLDYNEQFF. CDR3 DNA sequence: TGTGCCAGCTCACCACGACTACTGGACTACAATGAGCAGTTCTTC.

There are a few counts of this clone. DNA of the CDR3: TGTGCCAGCGGGGGCAGGCAACATGAGCAGTTCTTC. Its protein is CASGGRQHEQFF. The chain has TRBV7-9 and TRBJ2-1; TRBD1 might be the D (6 bases). V lost 8 bases, J lost 8 bases, and 13 bases lay in between. The CDR3 runs 12 residues. Germline CDR1 reads SEHNR; CDR2 reads FQNEAQ (reference sequence). Full variable domain (remainder filled in from reference TRBV7-9 and TRBJ2-1): DTGVSQNPRHKITKRGQNVTFRCDPISEHNRLYWYRQTLGQGPEFLTYFQNEAQLEKSRLLSDRFSAERPKGSFSTLEIQRTEQGDSAMYLCASGGRQHEQFFGPGTRLTVL.

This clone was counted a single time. CDR3 amino acids: CASRLLQGAGELFF. DNA for the CDR3: TGTGCCAGCAGGTTACTACAGGGCGCCGGGGAGCTGTTTTTT. The genes are TRBV28 and TRBJ2-2, with D maybe TRBD1 (6 bases). V lost 6 bases, J lost 6 bases, and 14 bases lay in between. The CDR3 is 14 amino acids. Per germline, CDR1 MDHEN and CDR2 SYDVKM.

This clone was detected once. The CDR3 loop reads CASSLGFRSGNTIYF. The CDR3 nucleotides read TGTGCCAGCAGCTTAGGCTTTCGCTCTGGAAACACCATATATTTT. The V and J genes are TRBV7-9 and TRBJ1-3, with D unresolved. The CDR3 extends over 15 amino acids. CDR1 and CDR2 from the germline V gene are SEHNR and FQNEAQ (reference sequence). V was clipped by 1 base and J by 0 bases, with 7 bases between them.

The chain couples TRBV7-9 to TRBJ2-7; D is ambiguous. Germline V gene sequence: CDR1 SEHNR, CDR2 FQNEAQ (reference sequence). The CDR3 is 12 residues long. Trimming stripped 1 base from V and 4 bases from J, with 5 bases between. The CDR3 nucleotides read TGTGCCAGCAGCTTAGTCGGGTACGAGCAGTACTTC. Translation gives CASSLVGYEQYF.

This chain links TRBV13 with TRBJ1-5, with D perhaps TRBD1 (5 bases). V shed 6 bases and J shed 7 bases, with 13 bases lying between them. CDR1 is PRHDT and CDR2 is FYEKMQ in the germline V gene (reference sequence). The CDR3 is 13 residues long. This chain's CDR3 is CASRTTGKQPQHF. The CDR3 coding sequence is TGTGCCAGCAGAACTACAGGTAAGCAGCCCCAGCATTTT.

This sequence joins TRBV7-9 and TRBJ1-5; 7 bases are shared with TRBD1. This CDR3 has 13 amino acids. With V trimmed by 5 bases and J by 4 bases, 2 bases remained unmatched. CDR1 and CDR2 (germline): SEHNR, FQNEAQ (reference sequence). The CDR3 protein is CASSQGGNQPQHF. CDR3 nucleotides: TGTGCCAGCAGCCAGGGGGGGAATCAGCCCCAGCATTTT.

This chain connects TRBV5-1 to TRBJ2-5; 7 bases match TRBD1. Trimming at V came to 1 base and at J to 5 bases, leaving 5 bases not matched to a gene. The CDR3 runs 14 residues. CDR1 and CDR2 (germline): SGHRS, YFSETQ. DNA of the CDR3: TGCGCCAGCAGCTTGTTGACAGGGAGTGAGACCCAGTACTTC. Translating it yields CASSLLTGSETQYF.

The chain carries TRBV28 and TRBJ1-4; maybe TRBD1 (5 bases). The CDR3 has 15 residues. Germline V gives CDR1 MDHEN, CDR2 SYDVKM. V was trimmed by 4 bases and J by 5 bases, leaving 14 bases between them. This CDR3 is CASSYIQGANEKLFF. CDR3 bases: TGTGCCAGCAGTTACATCCAGGGCGCAAATGAAAAACTGTTTTTT.

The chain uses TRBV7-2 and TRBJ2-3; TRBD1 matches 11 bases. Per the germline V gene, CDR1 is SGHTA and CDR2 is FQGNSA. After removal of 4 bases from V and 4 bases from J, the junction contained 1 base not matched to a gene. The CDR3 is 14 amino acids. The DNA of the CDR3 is TGTGCCAGCAGCTGGACAGGGGGCCCAGATACGCAGTATTTT. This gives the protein CASSWTGGPDTQYF.

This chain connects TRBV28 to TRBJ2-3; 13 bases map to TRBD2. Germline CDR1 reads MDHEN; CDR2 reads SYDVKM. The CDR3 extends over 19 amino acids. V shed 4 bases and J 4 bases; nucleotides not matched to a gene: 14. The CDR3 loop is CASSSRSWTSGGQADTQYF. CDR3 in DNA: TGTGCCAGCAGTTCCCGATCCTGGACTAGCGGGGGCCAGGCAGATACGCAGTATTTT.

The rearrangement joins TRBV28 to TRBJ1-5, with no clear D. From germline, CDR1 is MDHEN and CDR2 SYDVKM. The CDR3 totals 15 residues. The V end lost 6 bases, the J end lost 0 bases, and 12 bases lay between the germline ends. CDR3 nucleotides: TGTGCCAGCAGGTCAGGACGGCTTAGCAATCAGCCCCAGCATTTT. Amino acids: CASRSGRLSNQPQHF.

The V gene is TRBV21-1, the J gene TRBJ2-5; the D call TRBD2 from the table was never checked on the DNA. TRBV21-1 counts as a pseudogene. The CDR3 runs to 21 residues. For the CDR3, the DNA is TGTGCCAGCAGCAAAGCAAGGGCTAGCGGGAAGGGTTGTGACCCGAAAGAGACCCAGTACTTC. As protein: CASSKARASGKGCDPKETQYF.

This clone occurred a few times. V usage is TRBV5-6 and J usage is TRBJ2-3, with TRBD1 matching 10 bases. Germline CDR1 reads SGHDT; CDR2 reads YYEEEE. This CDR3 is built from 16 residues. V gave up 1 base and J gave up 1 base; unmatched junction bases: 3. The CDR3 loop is CASSLTGTGGTDTQYF. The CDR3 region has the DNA TGTGCCAGCAGCTTGACGGGGACAGGGGGCACAGATACGCAGTATTTT.

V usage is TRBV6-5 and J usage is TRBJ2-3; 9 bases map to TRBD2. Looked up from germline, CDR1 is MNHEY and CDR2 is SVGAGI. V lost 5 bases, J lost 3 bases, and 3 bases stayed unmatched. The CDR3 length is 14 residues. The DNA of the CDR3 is TGTGCCAGCAGTATCGGACTAGCGACAGATACGCAGTATTTT. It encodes CASSIGLATDTQYF.

This chain's CDR3 is CASSQGPYEQYF. CDR3 DNA: TGTGCCAGCAGTCAGGGGCCCTACGAGCAGTACTTC. The gene calls are TRBV11-2 and TRBJ2-7; a weak D match, TRBD1 (6 bases). Germline loops: CDR1 SGHAT, CDR2 FQNNGV. V was pared by 6 bases and J by 2 bases, with 8 bases between. This CDR3 region has 12 residues.

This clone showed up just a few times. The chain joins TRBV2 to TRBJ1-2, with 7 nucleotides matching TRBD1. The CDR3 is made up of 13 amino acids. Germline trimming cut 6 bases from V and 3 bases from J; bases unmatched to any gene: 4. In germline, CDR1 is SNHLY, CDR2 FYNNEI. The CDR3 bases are TGTGCCAGCAGGACGGGGACAGACTATGGCTACACCTTC. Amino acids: CASRTGTDYGYTF.

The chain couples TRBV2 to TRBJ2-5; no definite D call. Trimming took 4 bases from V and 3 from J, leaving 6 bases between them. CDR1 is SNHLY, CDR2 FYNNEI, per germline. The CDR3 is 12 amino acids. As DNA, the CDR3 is TGTGCCAGCAGTGTTACTGAAGAGACCCAGTACTTC. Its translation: CASSVTEETQYF.

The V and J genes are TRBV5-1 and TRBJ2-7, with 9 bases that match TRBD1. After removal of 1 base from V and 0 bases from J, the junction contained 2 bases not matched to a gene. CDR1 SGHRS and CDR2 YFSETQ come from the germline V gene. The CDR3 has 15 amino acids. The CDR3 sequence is CASSLTGGFSYEQYF. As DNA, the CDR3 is TGCGCCAGCAGCTTGACAGGGGGCTTCTCCTACGAGCAGTACTTC. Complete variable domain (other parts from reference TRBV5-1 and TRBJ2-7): KAGVTQTPRYLIKTRGQQVTLSCSPISGHRSVSWYQQTPGQGLQFLFEYFSETQRNKGNFPGRFSGRQFSNSRSEMNVSTLELGDSALYLCASSLTGGFSYEQYFGPGTRLTVT.

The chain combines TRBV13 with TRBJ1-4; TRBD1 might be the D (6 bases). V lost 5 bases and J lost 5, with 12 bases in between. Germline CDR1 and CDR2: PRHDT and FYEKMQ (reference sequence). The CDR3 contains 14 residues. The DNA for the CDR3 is TGTGCCAGCAGCATAAGACAGGAAAATGAAAAACTGTTTTTT. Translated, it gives CASSIRQENEKLFF.

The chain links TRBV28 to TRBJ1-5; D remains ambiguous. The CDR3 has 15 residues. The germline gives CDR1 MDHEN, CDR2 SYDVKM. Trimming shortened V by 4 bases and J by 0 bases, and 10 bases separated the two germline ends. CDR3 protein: CASSSPQISNQPQHF. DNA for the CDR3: TGTGCCAGCAGTTCCCCCCAGATTAGCAATCAGCCCCAGCATTTT.